This T cell receptor (beta chain) was found in a study of control samples from healthy donors and cancer patients. The CDR3 totals 17 residues. The J segment lost 4 bases and the V segment lost 7 bases, leaving 13 bases of the junction unmatched. CDR1 and CDR2 from the germline V gene are LNHDA and SQIVND (reference sequence). Profiled with immunoSEQ multiplex PCR; TCRdb holds only in-frame clones, not every one. The sample has around 150,000 clones; around nine tenths are singletons. The TCR originated in a man aged 25-45 years in good health. Specimen: blood. The chain couples TRBV19 to TRBJ1-2, with 12 bases identical to TRBD1. CDR3 loop: CASTETGTGGVSYGYTF. Here the CDR3 DNA reads TGTGCCAGTACCGAAACCGGGACAGGGGGCGTTAGCTATGGCTACACCTTC.